Only a few counts were recorded for the clone carrying this T cell receptor (beta chain). This entry comes from a study of T cell responses to AZD1222 COVID-19 vaccine. TCRdb's copy holds only in-frame clones and misses some; the assay was immunoSEQ multiplex PCR. The table shows around 120,000 clones, with 92% occurring only once. V shed 6 bases and J 5 bases; nucleotides not matched to a gene: 2. This CDR3 spans 13 amino acids. CDR1 and CDR2 from the germline V gene are MNHEY and SVGAGI. This TCR was sampled from an adult who received the AZD1222 COVID-19 vaccine. This chain links TRBV6-5 with TRBJ1-4; 8 bases are a match to TRBD1. The source was peripheral blood, collected 28 days after the second AZD1222 dose. The DNA of the CDR3 is TGTGCCAGCAGCGACAGGGGAAATGAAAAACTGTTTTTT. The encoded protein is CASSDRGNEKLFF.